The present entry profiles one TCR beta chain with its context. After removal of 3 bases from V and 5 bases from J, the junction contained 3 bases not matched to a gene. This CDR3 region has 15 residues. The germline V gene encodes CDR1 SGHKS and CDR2 YYEKEE (reference sequence). This specimen belongs to a study of blood T cell repertoires in COVID-19. On the study more broadly: Samples representing acute and convalescent COVID-19 were sourced from the United States, Italy and Spain. T cells, B-cell-depleted T cells, or PBMCs provided the cDNA or gDNA that served as material.

In the study's own analysis: By means of reference gene primer amplification, nucleated cell counts were estimated. The data were produced by immunoSEQ multiplex PCR, yet TCRdb's version contains in-frame clones alone and is incomplete. V and J calls and clone size are as listed in that table; D and trimming were resolved from the DNA. The sample has roughly 250,000 clones, 81% seen once. Sequences were obtained from peripheral blood. The gene calls are TRBV5-5 and TRBJ1-6; TRBD1 agrees at 9 bases. The TCR sequence derives from a woman in her fifties or sixties with active or convalescent COVID-19. The DNA of the CDR3 is TGTGCCAGCAGCTCGGGACAGGGAGATAATTCACCCCTCCACTTT. Translation: CASSSGQGDNSPLHF.